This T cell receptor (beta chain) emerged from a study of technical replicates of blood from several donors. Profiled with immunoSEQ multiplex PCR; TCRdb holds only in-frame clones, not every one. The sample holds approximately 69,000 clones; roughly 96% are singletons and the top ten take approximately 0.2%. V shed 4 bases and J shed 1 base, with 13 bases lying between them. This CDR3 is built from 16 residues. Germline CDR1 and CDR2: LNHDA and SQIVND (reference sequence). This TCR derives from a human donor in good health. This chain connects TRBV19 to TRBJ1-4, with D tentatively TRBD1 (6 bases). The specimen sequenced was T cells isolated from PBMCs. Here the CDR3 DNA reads TGTGCCAGTAGTAGCATACAGGGTTTAACTAATGAAAAACTGTTTTTT. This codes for CASSSIQGLTNEKLFF. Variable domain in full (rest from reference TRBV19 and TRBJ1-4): DGGITQSPKYLFRKEGQNVTLSCEQNLNHDAMYWYRQDPGQGLRLIYYSQIVNDFQKGDIAEGYSVSREKKESFPLTVTSAQKNPTAFYLCASSSIQGLTNEKLFFGSGTQLSVL.